Described below is a single TCR beta chain sequence and its context. What it binds is unknown. Germline lookup yields CDR1 MDHEN and CDR2 SYDVKM. The V end lost 2 bases, the J end lost 6 bases, and 14 bases lay between the germline ends. This CDR3 is built from 15 residues. The sample belongs to a study of CD8+ T cells in alopecia areata. Study-level background: Tofacitinib treatment spanned 6 to 18 months, with 6 months off drug afterward. Study findings and constraints: Whereas mice showed it more clearly, TCR sharing across patients was murkier, possibly because of HLA. Given one nonresponder, whether baseline CD8+ expansion relates to response remains uncertain.

cDNA prepared by RNA extraction and subsequent reverse transcription served as the template for sequencing. Some clones are missing from TCRdb's copy, which holds only in-frame ones; the method was immunoSEQ multiplex PCR. Among around 86,000 clones listed, around three quarters were seen once. Treatment indicated: oral pan-JAK inhibitor, 5-10 mg twice daily. The chain employs TRBV28 and TRBJ2-1; maybe TRBD1 (5 bases). This receptor was obtained from a human donor with alopecia areata. Sequenced material: CD8+ T cells sorted from blood, taken at week 44, from a patient treated with tofacitinib. CDR3 sequence: CASSLRGLRINEQFF. The CDR3 nucleotides read TGTGCCAGCAGTTTAAGGGGCCTTAGGATCAATGAGCAGTTCTTC.